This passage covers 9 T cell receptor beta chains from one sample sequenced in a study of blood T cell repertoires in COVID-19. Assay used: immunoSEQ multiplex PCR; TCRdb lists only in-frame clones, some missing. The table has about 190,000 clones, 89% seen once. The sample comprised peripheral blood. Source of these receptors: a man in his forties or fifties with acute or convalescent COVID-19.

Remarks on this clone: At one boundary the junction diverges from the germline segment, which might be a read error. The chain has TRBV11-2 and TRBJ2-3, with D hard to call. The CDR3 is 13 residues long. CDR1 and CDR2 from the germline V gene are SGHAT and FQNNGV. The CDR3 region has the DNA TGTGCCAGCAGCCTAGAATACACAGATACGCAGTATTTT. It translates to CASSLEYTDTQYF.

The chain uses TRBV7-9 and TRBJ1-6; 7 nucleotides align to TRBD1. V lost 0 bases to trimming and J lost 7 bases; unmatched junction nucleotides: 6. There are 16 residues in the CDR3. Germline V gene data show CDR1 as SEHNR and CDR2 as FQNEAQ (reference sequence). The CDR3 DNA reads TGTGCCAGCAGCTTAGCGCTAGGACAGGTCAATTCACCCCTCCACTTT. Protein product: CASSLALGQVNSPLHF.

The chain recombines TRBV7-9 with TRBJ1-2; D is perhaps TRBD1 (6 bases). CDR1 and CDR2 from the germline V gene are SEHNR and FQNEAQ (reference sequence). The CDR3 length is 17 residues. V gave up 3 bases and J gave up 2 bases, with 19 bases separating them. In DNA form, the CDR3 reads TGTGCCAGCAGCTTCAGCACGGCAGGGGCAACGAACTATGGCTACACCTTC. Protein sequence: CASSFSTAGATNYGYTF.

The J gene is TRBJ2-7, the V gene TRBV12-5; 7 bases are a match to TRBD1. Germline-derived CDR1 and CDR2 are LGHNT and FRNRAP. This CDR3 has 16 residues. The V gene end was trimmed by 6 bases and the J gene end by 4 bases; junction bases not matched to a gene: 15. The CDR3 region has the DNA TGTGCTAGTGGCAGAGACAGGGCTTTACTCTTTTACGAGCAGTACTTC. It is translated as CASGRDRALLFYEQYF.

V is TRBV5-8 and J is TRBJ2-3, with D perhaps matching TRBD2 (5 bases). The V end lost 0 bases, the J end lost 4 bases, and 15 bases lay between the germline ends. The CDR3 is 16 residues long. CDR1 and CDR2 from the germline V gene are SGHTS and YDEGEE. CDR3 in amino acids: CASSLGGNPPSDTQYF. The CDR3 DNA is TGTGCCAGCAGCTTGGGAGGGAATCCCCCATCAGATACGCAGTATTTT. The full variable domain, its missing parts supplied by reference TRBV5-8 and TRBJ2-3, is EAGVTQSPTHLIKTRGQQATLRCSPISGHTSVYWYQQALGLGLQFLLWYDEGEERNRGNFPPRFSGRQFPNYSSELNVNALELEDSALYLCASSLGGNPPSDTQYFGPGTRLTVL.

The CDR3 nucleotides are TGCGCCAGCAGTGGAGACAGGGTTTCTGGCTACACCTTC. Protein product: CASSGDRVSGYTF. V gene TRBV10-2 combines with J gene TRBJ1-2, with 7 bases lining up with TRBD1. V lost 4 bases and J lost 7; bases outside the gene matches: 6. Germline V gene lookup returns CDR1 WSHSY and CDR2 SAAADI. The CDR3 length is 13 residues.

The CDR3 is CASSVGTGGGYTF. Written as DNA, the CDR3 is TGTGCCAGCAGTGTCGGGACAGGGGGTGGCTACACCTTC. The chain is built from TRBV12-3 or TRBV12-4 and TRBJ1-2, with 11 bases that match TRBD1. V shed 5 bases, J shed 7 bases, and the junction held 3 bases outside the gene matches. The CDR3 extends over 13 amino acids.

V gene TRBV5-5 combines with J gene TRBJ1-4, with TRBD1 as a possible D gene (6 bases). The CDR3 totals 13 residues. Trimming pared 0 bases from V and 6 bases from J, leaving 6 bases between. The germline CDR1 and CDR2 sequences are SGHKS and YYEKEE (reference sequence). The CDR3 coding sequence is TGTGCCAGCAGCTTGGGACAGGATGAAAAACTGTTTTTT. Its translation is CASSLGQDEKLFF.

The DNA for the CDR3 is TGTGCCAGCAGCTTAACGGTTGCCTACAATGAGCAGTTCTTC. This encodes CASSLTVAYNEQFF. The chain uses TRBV7-9 and TRBJ2-1; D remains unclear. In germline, CDR1 is SEHNR, CDR2 FQNEAQ (reference sequence). The V end lost 2 bases, the J end lost 2 bases, and 7 bases lay between the germline ends. The CDR3 sequence is 14 residues long.